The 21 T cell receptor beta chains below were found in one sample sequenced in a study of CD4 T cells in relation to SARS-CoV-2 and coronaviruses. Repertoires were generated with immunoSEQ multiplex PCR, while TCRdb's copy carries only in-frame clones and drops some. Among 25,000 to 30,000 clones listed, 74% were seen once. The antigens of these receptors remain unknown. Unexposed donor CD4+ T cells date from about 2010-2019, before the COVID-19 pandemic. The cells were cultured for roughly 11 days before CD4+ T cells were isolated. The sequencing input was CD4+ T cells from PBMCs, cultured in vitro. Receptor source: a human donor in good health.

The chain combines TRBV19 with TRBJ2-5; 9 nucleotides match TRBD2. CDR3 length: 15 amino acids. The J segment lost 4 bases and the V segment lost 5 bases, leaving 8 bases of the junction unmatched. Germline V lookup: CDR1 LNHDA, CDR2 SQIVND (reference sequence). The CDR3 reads CASSAPGLAGETQYF. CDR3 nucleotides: TGTGCCAGTAGTGCCCCGGGACTAGCCGGAGAGACCCAGTACTTC.

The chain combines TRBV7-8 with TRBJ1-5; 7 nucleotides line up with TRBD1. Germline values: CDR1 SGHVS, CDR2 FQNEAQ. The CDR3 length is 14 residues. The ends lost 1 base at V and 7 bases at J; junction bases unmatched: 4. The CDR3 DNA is TGTGCCAGCAGCTTAGTCCAGGGGGAGCAGCCCCAGCATTTT. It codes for CASSLVQGEQPQHF.

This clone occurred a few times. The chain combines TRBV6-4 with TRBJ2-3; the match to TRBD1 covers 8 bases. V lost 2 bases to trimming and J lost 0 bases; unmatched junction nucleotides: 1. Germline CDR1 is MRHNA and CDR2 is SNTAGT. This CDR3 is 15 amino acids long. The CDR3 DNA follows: TGTGCCAGCAGTGACGGGACAGGAAGCACAGATACGCAGTATTTT. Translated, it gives CASSDGTGSTDTQYF.

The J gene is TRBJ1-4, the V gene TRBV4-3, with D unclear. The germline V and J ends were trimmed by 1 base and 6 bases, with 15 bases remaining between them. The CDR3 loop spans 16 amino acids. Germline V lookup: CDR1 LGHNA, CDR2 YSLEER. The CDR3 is CASSQVVTDADEKLFF. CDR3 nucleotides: TGCGCCAGCAGCCAAGTGGTAACTGACGCCGATGAAAAACTGTTTTTT.

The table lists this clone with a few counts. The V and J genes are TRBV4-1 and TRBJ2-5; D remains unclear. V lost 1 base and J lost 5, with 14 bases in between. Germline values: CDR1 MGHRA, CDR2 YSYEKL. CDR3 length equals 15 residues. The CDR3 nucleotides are TGCGCCAGCAGCCAAGTAGGCGACCCCAGGGAGACCCAGTACTTC. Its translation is CASSQVGDPRETQYF.

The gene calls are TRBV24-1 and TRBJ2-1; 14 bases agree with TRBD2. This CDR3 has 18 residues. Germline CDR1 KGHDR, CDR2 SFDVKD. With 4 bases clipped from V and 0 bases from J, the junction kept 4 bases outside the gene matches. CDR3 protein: CATSEAGTSGGSYNEQFF. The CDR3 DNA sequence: TGTGCCACCAGTGAGGCCGGGACTAGCGGGGGCTCCTACAATGAGCAGTTCTTC.

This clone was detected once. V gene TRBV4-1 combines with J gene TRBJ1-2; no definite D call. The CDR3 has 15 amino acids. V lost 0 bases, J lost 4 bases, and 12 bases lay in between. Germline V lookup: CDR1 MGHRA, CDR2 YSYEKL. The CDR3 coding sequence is TGCGCCAGCAGCCAAGATCTTTCAGTAGGCTATGGCTACACCTTC. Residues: CASSQDLSVGYGYTF.

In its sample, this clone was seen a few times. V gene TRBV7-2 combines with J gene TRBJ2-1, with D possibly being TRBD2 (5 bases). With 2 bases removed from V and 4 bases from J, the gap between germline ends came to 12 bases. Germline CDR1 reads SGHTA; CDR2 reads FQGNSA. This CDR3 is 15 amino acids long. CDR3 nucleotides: TGTGCCAGCAGCTTATTAACGGGAAAATACAATGAGCAGTTCTTC. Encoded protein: CASSLLTGKYNEQFF.

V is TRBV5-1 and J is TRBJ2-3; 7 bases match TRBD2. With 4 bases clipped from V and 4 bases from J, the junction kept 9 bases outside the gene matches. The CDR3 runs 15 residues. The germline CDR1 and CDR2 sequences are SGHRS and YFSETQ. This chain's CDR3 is CASSLGLVLSDTQYF. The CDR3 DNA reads TGCGCCAGCAGCCTAGGACTAGTTTTGTCAGATACGCAGTATTTT. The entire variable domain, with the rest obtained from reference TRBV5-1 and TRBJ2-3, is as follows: KAGVTQTPRYLIKTRGQQVTLSCSPISGHRSVSWYQQTPGQGLQFLFEYFSETQRNKGNFPGRFSGRQFSNSRSEMNVSTLELGDSALYLCASSLGLVLSDTQYFGPGTRLTVL.

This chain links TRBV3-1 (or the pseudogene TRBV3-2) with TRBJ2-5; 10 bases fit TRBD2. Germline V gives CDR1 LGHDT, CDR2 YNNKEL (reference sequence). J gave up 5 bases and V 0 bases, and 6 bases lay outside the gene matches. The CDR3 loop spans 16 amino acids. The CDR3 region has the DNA TGTGCCAGCAGCCAAGACCCTGCTAGCGGGGGTGAGACCCAGTACTTC. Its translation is CASSQDPASGGETQYF.

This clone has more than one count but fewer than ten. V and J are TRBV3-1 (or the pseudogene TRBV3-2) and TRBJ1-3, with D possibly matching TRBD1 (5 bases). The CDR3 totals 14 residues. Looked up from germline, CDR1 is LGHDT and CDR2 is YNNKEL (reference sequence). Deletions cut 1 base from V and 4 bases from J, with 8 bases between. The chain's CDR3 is CASSQVGVGNTIYF. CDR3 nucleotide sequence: TGTGCCAGCAGCCAAGTAGGGGTCGGAAACACCATATATTTT.

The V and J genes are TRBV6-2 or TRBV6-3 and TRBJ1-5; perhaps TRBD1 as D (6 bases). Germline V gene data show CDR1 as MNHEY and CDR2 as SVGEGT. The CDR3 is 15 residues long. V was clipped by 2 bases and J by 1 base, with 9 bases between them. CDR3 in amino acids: CASSYQDRSNQPQHF. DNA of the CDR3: TGTGCCAGCAGTTACCAGGACAGAAGCAATCAGCCCCAGCATTTT.

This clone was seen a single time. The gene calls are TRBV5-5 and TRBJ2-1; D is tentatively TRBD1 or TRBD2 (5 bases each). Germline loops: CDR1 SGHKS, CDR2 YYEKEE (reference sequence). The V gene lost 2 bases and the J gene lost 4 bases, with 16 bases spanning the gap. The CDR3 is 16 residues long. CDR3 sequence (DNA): TGTGCCAGCAGCTTTAGGTCGGGACCAGGATACAATGAGCAGTTCTTC. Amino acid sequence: CASSFRSGPGYNEQFF.

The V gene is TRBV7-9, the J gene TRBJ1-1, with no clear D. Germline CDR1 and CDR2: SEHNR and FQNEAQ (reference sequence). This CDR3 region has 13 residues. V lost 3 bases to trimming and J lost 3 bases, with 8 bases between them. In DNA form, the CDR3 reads TGTGCCAGCAGCTTCGCGGGATACACTGAAGCTTTCTTT. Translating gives CASSFAGYTEAFF.

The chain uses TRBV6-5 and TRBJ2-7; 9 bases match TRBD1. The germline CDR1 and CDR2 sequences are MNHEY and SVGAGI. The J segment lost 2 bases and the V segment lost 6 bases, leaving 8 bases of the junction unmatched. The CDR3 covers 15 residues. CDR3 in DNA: TGTGCCAGCAGATCGGACCGGACAGGGGCCTACGAGCAGTACTTC. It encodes CASRSDRTGAYEQYF.

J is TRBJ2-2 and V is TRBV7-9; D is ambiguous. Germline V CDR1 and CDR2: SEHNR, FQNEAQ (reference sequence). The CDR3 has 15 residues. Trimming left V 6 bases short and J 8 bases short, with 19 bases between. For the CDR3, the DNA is TGTGCCAGCAGTAAAAGAGGTAGCCGCAATGGGGAGCTGTTTTTT. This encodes CASSKRGSRNGELFF.

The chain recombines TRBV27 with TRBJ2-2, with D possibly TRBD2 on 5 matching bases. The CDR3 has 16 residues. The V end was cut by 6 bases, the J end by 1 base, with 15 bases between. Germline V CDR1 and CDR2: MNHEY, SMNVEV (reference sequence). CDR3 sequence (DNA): TGTGCCAGCAGGGCCCTTCCCGGGGAGAACACCGGGGAGCTGTTTTTT. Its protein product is CASRALPGENTGELFF.

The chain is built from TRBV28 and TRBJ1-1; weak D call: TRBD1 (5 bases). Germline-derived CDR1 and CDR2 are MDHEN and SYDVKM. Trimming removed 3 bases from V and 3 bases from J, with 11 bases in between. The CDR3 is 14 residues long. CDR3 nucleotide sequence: TGTGCCAGCAGTTTGCCACAGGAGCACACTGAAGCTTTCTTT. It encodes CASSLPQEHTEAFF.

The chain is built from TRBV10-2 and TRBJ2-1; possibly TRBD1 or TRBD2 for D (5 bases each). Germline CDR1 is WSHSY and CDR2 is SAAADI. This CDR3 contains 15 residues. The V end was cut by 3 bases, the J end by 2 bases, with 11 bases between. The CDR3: CASSDEGPAYNEQFF. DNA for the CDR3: TGCGCCAGCAGTGACGAGGGGCCGGCCTACAATGAGCAGTTCTTC.

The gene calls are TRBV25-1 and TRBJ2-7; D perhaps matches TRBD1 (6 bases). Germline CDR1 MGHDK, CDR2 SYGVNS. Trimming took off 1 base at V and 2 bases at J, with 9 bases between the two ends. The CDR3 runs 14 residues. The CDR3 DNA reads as TGTGCCAGCAGTGAATCGGGGACAACCTACGAGCAGTACTTC. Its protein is CASSESGTTYEQYF.

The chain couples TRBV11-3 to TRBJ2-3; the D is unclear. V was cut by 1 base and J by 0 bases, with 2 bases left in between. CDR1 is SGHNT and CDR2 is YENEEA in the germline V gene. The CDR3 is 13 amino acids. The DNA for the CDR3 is TGTGCCAGCAGCTTAGTAAGCACAGATACGCAGTATTTT. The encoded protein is CASSLVSTDTQYF.